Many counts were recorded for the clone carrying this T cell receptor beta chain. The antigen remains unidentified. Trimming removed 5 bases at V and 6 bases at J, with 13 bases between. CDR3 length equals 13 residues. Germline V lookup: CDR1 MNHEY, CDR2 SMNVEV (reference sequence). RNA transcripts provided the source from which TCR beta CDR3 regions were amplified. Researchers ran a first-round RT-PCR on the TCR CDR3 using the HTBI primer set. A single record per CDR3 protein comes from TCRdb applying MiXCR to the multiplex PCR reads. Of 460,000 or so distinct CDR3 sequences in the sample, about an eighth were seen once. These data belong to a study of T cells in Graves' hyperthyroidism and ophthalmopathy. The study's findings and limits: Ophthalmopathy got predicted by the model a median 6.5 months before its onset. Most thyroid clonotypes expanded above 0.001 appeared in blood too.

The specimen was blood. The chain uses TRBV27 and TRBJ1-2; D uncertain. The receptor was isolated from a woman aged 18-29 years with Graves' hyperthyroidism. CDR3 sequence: CASSDRVKHGYTF. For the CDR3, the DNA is TGTGCCAGCAGTGACCGGGTGAAGCATGGCTACACCTTC.